Many counts were recorded for the clone carrying this T cell receptor (beta chain). The data stem from a study of metastatic and nonmetastatic thyroid tumors. Thyroid surgery was preceded by no treatment in any patient. TCRdb reassembled clones from the PCR reads with MiXCR. Of tens of thousands of clones in the sample, 15% to 20% were seen once. Germline CDR1 and CDR2: MNHNS and SASEGT. Between the trimmed V and J ends, which lost 11 bases and 8 bases, there was a span of 21 bases. The CDR3 consists of 14 residues. Sequenced material: adjacent normal tissue. The rearrangement joins TRBV6-1 to TRBJ1-4, with D perhaps TRBD1 (6 bases). The TCR was taken from a male donor with papillary thyroid cancer or a benign thyroid nodule (not recorded which). Some clones in this sample may be carry-over from other donors' samples. CDR3 coding DNA: TGTGCCGCCAAGGGGGGGGTGGTCCGAGAAAAACTGTTTTTT. The encoded protein is CAAKGGVVREKLFF.